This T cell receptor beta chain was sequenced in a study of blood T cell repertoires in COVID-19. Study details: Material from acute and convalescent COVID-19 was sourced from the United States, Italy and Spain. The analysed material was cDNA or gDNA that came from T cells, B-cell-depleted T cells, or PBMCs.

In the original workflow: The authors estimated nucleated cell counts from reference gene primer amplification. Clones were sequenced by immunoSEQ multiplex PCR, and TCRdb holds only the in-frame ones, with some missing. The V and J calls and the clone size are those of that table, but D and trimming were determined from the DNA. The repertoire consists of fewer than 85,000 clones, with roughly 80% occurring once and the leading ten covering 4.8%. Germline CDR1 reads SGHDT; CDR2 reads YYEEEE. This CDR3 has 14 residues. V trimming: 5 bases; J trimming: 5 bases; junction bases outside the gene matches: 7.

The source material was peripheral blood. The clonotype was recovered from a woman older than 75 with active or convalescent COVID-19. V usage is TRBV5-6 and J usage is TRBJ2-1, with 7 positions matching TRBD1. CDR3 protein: CASSAPGQNNEQFF. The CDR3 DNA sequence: TGTGCCAGCAGTGCCCCGGGACAGAACAATGAGCAGTTCTTC.